The T cell receptor (beta chain) described here comes from a study of CD8 T cells in ankylosing spondylitis. TCR beta libraries were made by quantitative 5'-RACE with molecular barcodes. TCRdb processed the 5' RACE reads anew with MiXCR; each CDR3 protein has one entry. The table has more than 400,000 distinct CDR3 sequences, about 5.4% seen once; the top ten hold approximately 3.5%. A remark on this clonotype: Antigen specificity is unknown.

Study outcomes and limitations: Prior literature has documented some motif variants in synovial fluid and blood from reactive arthritis. A CD8+ phenotype characterized the disease-linked clones, which were relatively rare in peripheral blood. Matched synovial fluid from ankylosing spondylitis patients was reported to be enriched for disease-linked clones. Roughly eight highly homologous variants formed a TCR beta motif that appeared characteristic of ankylosing spondylitis blood.

The germline V gene has CDR1 SGHNT and CDR2 YENEEA. The CDR3 is 12 amino acids. Trimming left V 6 bases short and J 11 bases short, with 14 bases between. The sequence came from a male donor with ankylosing spondylitis. Sequenced material: blood, either unsorted or a sorted T cell fraction (not recorded which). This chain uses TRBV11-3 with TRBJ2-1; D is perhaps TRBD2 (6 bases). In DNA, the CDR3 is TGTGCCAGCAGTTCCTCCGGGACTCAGCAGTTCTTC. Its translation: CASSSSGTQQFF. The entire variable domain, with the rest obtained from reference TRBV11-3 and TRBJ2-1, is as follows: EAGVVQSPRYKIIEKKQPVAFWCNPISGHNTLYWYLQNLGQGPELLIRYENEEAVDDSQLPKDRFSAERLKGVDSTLKIQPAELGDSAVYLCASSSSGTQQFFGPGTRLTVL.